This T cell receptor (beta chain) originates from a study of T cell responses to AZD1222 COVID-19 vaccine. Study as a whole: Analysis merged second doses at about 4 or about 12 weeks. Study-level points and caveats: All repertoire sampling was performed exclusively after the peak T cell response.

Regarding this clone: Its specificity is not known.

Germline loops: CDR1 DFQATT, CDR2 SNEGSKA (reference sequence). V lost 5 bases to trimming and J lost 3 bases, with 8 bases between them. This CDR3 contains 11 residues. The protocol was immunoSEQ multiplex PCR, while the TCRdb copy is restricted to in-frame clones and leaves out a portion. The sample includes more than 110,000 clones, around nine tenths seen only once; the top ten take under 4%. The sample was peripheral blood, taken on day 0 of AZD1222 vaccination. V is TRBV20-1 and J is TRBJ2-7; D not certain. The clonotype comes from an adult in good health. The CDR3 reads CSASSRYEQYF. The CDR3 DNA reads TGCAGTGCTTCCTCTCGCTACGAGCAGTACTTC.